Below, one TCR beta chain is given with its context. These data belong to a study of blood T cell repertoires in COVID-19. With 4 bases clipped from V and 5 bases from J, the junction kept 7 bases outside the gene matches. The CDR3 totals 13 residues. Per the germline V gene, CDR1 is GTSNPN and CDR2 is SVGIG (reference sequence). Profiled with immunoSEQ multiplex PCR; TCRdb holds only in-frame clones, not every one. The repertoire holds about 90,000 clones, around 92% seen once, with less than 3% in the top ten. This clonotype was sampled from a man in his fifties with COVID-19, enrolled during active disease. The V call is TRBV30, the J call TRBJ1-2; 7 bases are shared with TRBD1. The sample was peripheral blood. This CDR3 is CAWKRVTGYGYTF. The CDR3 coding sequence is TGTGCCTGGAAAAGAGTGACAGGGTATGGCTACACCTTC.